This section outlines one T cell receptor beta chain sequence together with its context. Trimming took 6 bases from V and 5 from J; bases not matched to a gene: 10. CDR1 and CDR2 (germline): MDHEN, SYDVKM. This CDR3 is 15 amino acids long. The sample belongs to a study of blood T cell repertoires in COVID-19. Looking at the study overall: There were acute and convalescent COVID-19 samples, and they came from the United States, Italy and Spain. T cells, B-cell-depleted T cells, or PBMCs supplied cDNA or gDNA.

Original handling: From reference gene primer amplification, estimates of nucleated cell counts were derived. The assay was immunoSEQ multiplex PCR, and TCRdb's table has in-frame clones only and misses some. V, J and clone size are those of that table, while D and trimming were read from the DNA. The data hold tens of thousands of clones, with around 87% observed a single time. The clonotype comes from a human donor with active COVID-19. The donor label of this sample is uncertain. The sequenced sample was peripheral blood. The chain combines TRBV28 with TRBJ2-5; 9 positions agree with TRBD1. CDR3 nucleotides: TGTGCCAGCAGACGCTGGACAGGGGAGGCGGAGACCCAGTACTTC. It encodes CASRRWTGEAETQYF.